Described below is a single TCR beta chain sequence and its context. The data derive from a study of blood T cell repertoires in COVID-19. Background on the study: The origin of the acute and convalescent COVID-19 samples was the United States, Italy and Spain. From T cells, B-cell-depleted T cells, or PBMCs came the material, which was cDNA or gDNA.

Original handling: Reference gene primer amplification in the assay estimated nucleated cell counts. Method: immunoSEQ multiplex PCR; TCRdb's copy keeps in-frame clones and lacks some. V, J and clone size were drawn from that table, and D and trimming were deduced from the DNA. The data show tens of thousands of clones, with about nine tenths seen just once and roughly 2% held by the top ten. CDR3 length: 16 residues. Germline values: CDR1 LNHNV, CDR2 YYDKDF (reference sequence). V lost 1 base to trimming and J lost 5 bases, with 17 bases between them. Sequencing input: peripheral blood. This chain connects TRBV15 to TRBJ2-5; D is unresolved. The sequence came from a woman aged 45-65 years in a cohort sampled during active COVID-19. The CDR3 nucleotides are TGTGCCACCAGCAGAGGCCTGTTGGCACGATCGGAGACCCAGTACTTC. Translating it yields CATSRGLLARSETQYF.